This T cell receptor (beta chain) was obtained from a study of T cells in Graves' hyperthyroidism and ophthalmopathy. Study observations and caveats: Within blood appeared most thyroid clonotypes that had expanded above 0.001. Prediction of ophthalmopathy progression came a median around 6 months pre-onset.

With respect to this clonotype: Its antigen is not known.

Template material for amplifying TCR beta CDR3 regions consisted of RNA transcripts. Carried out on the TCR CDR3, a first-round RT-PCR used the HTBI primer set. MiXCR was run by TCRdb on the multiplex PCR reads, yielding one entry per CDR3 protein. Here the sample spans 480,000 or so distinct CDR3 sequences, about 45% being singletons. CDR1 is DFQATT and CDR2 is SNEGSKA in the germline V gene (reference sequence). V was pared by 3 bases and J by 3 bases, with 18 bases between. This CDR3 is built from 16 residues. Patients with uncontrolled infections, other autoimmune diseases, pregnancy or lactation were excluded.

This TCR derives from an adult woman with Graves' disease, either hyperthyroidism or ophthalmopathy (not recorded which). V and J are TRBV20-1 and TRBJ1-3; maybe TRBD1 (6 bases). Sequenced: peripheral blood or thyroid tissue (not recorded which). The DNA for the CDR3 is TGCAGTGCTAGTGGGGCCGAGGGGGGATTTGGAAACACCATATATTTT. Translation gives CSASGAEGGFGNTIYF.